These T cell receptor beta chains were read from a single sample in a study of T cell changes during pregnancy in multiple sclerosis. TCRdb keeps only in-frame clones here, not all; method: immunoSEQ multiplex PCR. Of some 39,000 clones in the sample, around 91% were seen once. The material sequenced was CD4+ T cells from peripheral blood mononuclear cells, taken in the second trimester of pregnancy. The receptors derive from a female donor in good health, enrolled as a control in a pregnancy study. Each CDR3 is given without its conserved first and last residue. The D gene is left open where the match is weak.

v_call: TRBV2
d_call: .
cdr3_length: 13
cdr3_aa: ASKIQGQNNSPLH

v_call: TRBV4-3
d_call: TRBD1
cdr3_length: 13
cdr3_aa: ASSQSRQGNQPQH

v_call: TRBV5-4
d_call: TRBD2
cdr3_length: 12
cdr3_aa: ASRTSGGHNEQF

v_call: TRBV5-1
d_call: .
cdr3_length: 13
cdr3_aa: ASSSGLFTTDTQY

v_call: TRBV7-3
d_call: TRBD2
cdr3_length: 15
cdr3_aa: ASSPGTSGGSGETQY

v_call: TRBV30
d_call: .
cdr3_length: 7
cdr3_aa: AGPDGYT

v_call: TRBV2
d_call: .
cdr3_length: 14
cdr3_aa: ASRGGRDSGANVLT

v_call: TRBV27
d_call: .
cdr3_length: 11
cdr3_aa: ASSRQYNEKLF

v_call: TRBV21-1
d_call: .
cdr3_length: 14
cdr3_aa: ASSKNLGRLYNEQF

v_call: TRBV5-6
d_call: .
cdr3_length: 12
cdr3_aa: ASSPREYNSPLH

v_call: TRBV19
d_call: TRBD1
cdr3_length: 11
cdr3_aa: ASSIQGGTEAF

v_call: TRBV7-2
d_call: TRBD2
cdr3_length: 12
cdr3_aa: ASSGGGTQETQY

v_call: TRBV7-8
d_call: .
cdr3_length: 12
cdr3_aa: ASSLEVISTEAF

v_call: TRBV28
d_call: TRBD1
cdr3_length: 13
cdr3_aa: ASSSPGTGGSPLH

v_call: TRBV29-1
d_call: .
cdr3_length: 12
cdr3_aa: SVGGELGGYGYT

v_call: TRBV9
d_call: TRBD2
cdr3_length: 12
cdr3_aa: ASSFSGGRETQY

v_call: TRBV18
d_call: TRBD1
cdr3_length: 12
cdr3_aa: ASSPGQGGYGYT

v_call: TRBV7-2
d_call: TRBD2
cdr3_length: 13
cdr3_aa: ASSLVAGGYNEQF

v_call: TRBV5-4
d_call: .
cdr3_length: 12
cdr3_aa: ASSKRAGNEKLF

v_call: TRBV7-2
d_call: TRBD1
cdr3_length: 14
cdr3_aa: ASSPDRDQAVRGYT

v_call: TRBV7-3
d_call: TRBD1
cdr3_length: 13
cdr3_aa: ASSQGGAGNYGYT

v_call: TRBV19
d_call: TRBD2
cdr3_length: 13
cdr3_aa: ASSKVAGVTGELF

v_call: TRBV5-1
d_call: TRBD2
cdr3_length: 12
cdr3_aa: ASSSGTSTGELF

v_call: TRBV12-5
d_call: TRBD1
cdr3_length: 14
cdr3_aa: ASGSLQGPPNNEQF

v_call: TRBV30
d_call: TRBD2
cdr3_length: 11
cdr3_aa: AKTSGGYNEQF

v_call: TRBV21-1
d_call: .
cdr3_length: 14
cdr3_aa: ASSSPEVPLQETQY

v_call: TRBV28
d_call: .
cdr3_length: 12
cdr3_aa: ASRGGGSTDTQY

v_call: TRBV6-6
d_call: .
cdr3_length: 12
cdr3_aa: ASSSPGVNTEAF

v_call: TRBV4-1
d_call: TRBD1
cdr3_length: 13
cdr3_aa: ASSQLDRDADTQY

v_call: TRBV4-3
d_call: TRBD1
cdr3_length: 13
cdr3_aa: ASSQETGMNSPLH

v_call: TRBV4-3
d_call: .
cdr3_length: 12
cdr3_aa: ASSQGGVGNTIY